This T cell receptor (beta chain) was sequenced in a study of T-cell reconstitution after alpha-beta-depleted transplantation in children. Notes on the study in general: A year had passed since transplant, and T-cell counts and diversity by then came mostly from newly produced T cells.

This clonotype was counted ten times or more. Its target is not known. Unique molecular identifiers were used to barcode this TCRbeta library. TCRdb re-called the PCR reads with MiXCR, one entry per CDR3 protein. Counted here are roughly 200,000 distinct CDR3 sequences, under 13% occurring once; the ten biggest clones make up 28%. From germline, CDR1 is SGHTA and CDR2 FQGTGA. V was clipped by 3 bases and J by 0 bases, with 9 bases between them. This CDR3 comprises 16 residues. Specimen: PBMCs, collected before TCRalphabeta/CD19-depleted stem cell transplant. The sequence derives from a child in the first two years of life with acute myeloid leukemia, due to receive a stem cell transplant. The J gene is TRBJ2-6, the V gene TRBV7-3; the D gene is possibly TRBD2 (5 bases). CDR3 loop: CASSFGLPSGANVLTF. CDR3 DNA: TGTGCCAGCAGCTTTGGACTCCCCTCTGGGGCCAACGTCCTGACTTTC.